Listed below are T cell receptor beta chains from one sample, sequenced in a study of blood T cell repertoires in COVID-19. This table comes from immunoSEQ multiplex PCR, and its TCRdb copy is limited to in-frame clones, with some not included. This sample has roughly 250,000 clones, with around 82% found just once. The material sequenced was peripheral blood. These receptors were collected from a human donor with COVID-19, enrolled during active disease. The donor label of this sample is uncertain. Both conserved end residues are part of each CDR3. Each record gives: clone size, D gene, J gene, V gene, CDR3 DNA, CDR3 protein. The D gene is left open where the match is weak. Some rows have no size entry. The others give once, few or many, or a class for an expanded clone.

abundance: NA
d_gene: NA
j_gene: TRBJ2-2
v_gene: TRBV30
CDR3nt: TGTGCCTGGAGTCGACTGATCACCGGGGAGCTGTTTTTT
CDR3aa: CAWSRLITGELFF

abundance: once
d_gene: NA
j_gene: TRBJ2-2
v_gene: TRBV11-3
CDR3nt: TGTGCCAGCAGCTTAGACTTTTTCACCGGGGAGCTGTTTTTT
CDR3aa: CASSLDFFTGELFF

abundance: once
d_gene: NA
j_gene: TRBJ1-1
v_gene: TRBV5-1
CDR3nt: TGCGCCAGCAGCTTAGAACAGACGAACACTGAAGCTTTCTTT
CDR3aa: CASSLEQTNTEAFF

abundance: NA
d_gene: NA
j_gene: TRBJ1-4
v_gene: TRBV5-1
CDR3nt: TGCGCCAGCAGGGCGGGGGCTAATGAAAAACTGTTTTTT
CDR3aa: CASRAGANEKLFF

abundance: NA
d_gene: TRBD1
j_gene: TRBJ1-2
v_gene: TRBV11-2
CDR3nt: TGTGCCAGCAGCGCCCGGGACAGGGGTTATAACTATGGCTACACCTTC
CDR3aa: CASSARDRGYNYGYTF

abundance: NA
d_gene: TRBD2
j_gene: TRBJ2-1
v_gene: TRBV7-3
CDR3nt: TGTGCCAGCAGCCGCCGTGGGGGGGTGGATGAGCAGTTCTTC
CDR3aa: CASSRRGGVDEQFF

abundance: NA
d_gene: NA
j_gene: TRBJ1-3
v_gene: TRBV29-1
CDR3nt: TGCAGCGTTGGGTGGGGATCGGGGTTATCCACCATATATTTT
CDR3aa: CSVGWGSGLSTIYF

abundance: NA
d_gene: NA
j_gene: TRBJ1-1
v_gene: TRBV24-1
CDR3nt: TGTGCCACCAGTGATTTCGGGGACTCTAAGGGGGCTTTCTTT
CDR3aa: CATSDFGDSKGAFF

abundance: NA
d_gene: NA
j_gene: TRBJ2-1
v_gene: TRBV3-1/TRBV3-2
CDR3nt: TGTGCCAGCAGCCACCCGTACAATGAGCAGTTCTTC
CDR3aa: CASSHPYNEQFF

abundance: NA
d_gene: NA
j_gene: TRBJ2-2
v_gene: TRBV29-1
CDR3nt: TGCAGCGTTGATGGTGGCGGGACGGCCCCCGGGGAGCTGTTTTTT
CDR3aa: CSVDGGGTAPGELFF

abundance: NA
d_gene: TRBD1
j_gene: TRBJ1-6
v_gene: TRBV28
CDR3nt: TGTGCCAGCAGTTCTATGACAGGGTCCCATTCACCCCTCCACTTT
CDR3aa: CASSSMTGSHSPLHF

abundance: NA
d_gene: TRBD2
j_gene: TRBJ2-1
v_gene: TRBV10-3
CDR3nt: TGTGCCATCGGGAGGGGAGGGCACAATGAGCAGTTCTTC
CDR3aa: CAIGRGGHNEQFF

abundance: NA
d_gene: NA
j_gene: TRBJ1-2
v_gene: TRBV4-3
CDR3nt: TGCGCCAGCAGCCAAGAATTCGGGGTAGGTGGCTACACCTTC
CDR3aa: CASSQEFGVGGYTF

abundance: NA
d_gene: TRBD2
j_gene: TRBJ2-1
v_gene: TRBV7-6
CDR3nt: TGTGCCAGCAGCTATAGCGGGGGGACCTACAATGAGCAGTTCTTC
CDR3aa: CASSYSGGTYNEQFF

abundance: NA
d_gene: NA
j_gene: TRBJ1-5
v_gene: TRBV9
CDR3nt: TGTGCCAGCAGCGTAGCTTCGTCTGGAGGAGCCCAGCATTTT
CDR3aa: CASSVASSGGAQHF

abundance: NA
d_gene: NA
j_gene: TRBJ2-1
v_gene: TRBV28
CDR3nt: TGTGCCAGCAGCACCCCGAGCTCCTACAATGAGCAGTTCTTC
CDR3aa: CASSTPSSYNEQFF

abundance: NA
d_gene: NA
j_gene: TRBJ1-1
v_gene: TRBV6-5
CDR3nt: TGTGCCAGCAGCCCCCCGGGAAATATGGGGACTGAAGCTTTCTTT
CDR3aa: CASSPPGNMGTEAFF

abundance: few
d_gene: TRBD2
j_gene: TRBJ2-1
v_gene: TRBV15
CDR3nt: TGTGCCACCAGCACTAGCGGGAGCTCGCGTGAGCAGTTCTTC
CDR3aa: CATSTSGSSREQFF

abundance: NA
d_gene: TRBD1
j_gene: TRBJ2-6
v_gene: TRBV6-1
CDR3nt: TGTGCCAGCAGTGGACCTACAGGGGGCTTTACAACTGGGGCCAACGTCCTGACTTTC
CDR3aa: CASSGPTGGFTTGANVLTF

abundance: NA
d_gene: NA
j_gene: TRBJ2-1
v_gene: TRBV19
CDR3nt: TGTGCCTCGGGTAATCCCTCCTACAATGAGCAGTTCTTC
CDR3aa: CASGNPSYNEQFF

abundance: NA
d_gene: NA
j_gene: TRBJ2-3
v_gene: TRBV5-8
CDR3nt: TGTGCCAGCAGCCCCACTAGGGACACAGGCACAGATACGCAGTATTTT
CDR3aa: CASSPTRDTGTDTQYF

abundance: many
d_gene: TRBD1
j_gene: TRBJ1-2
v_gene: TRBV6-2/TRBV6-3
CDR3nt: TGTGCCAGCAGTCACTGGACAGGGGGCAGGAGCTATGGCTACACCTTC
CDR3aa: CASSHWTGGRSYGYTF

abundance: NA
d_gene: NA
j_gene: TRBJ2-5
v_gene: TRBV27
CDR3nt: TGTGCCAGCAGTTTATCTGGGAGCCTTTTGGAGACCCAGTACTTC
CDR3aa: CASSLSGSLLETQYF

abundance: NA
d_gene: NA
j_gene: TRBJ1-1
v_gene: TRBV28
CDR3nt: TGTGCCAGCAGTTTTTCCCACAGTGAAGCTTTCTTT
CDR3aa: CASSFSHSEAFF

abundance: NA
d_gene: TRBD1
j_gene: TRBJ2-7
v_gene: TRBV5-1
CDR3nt: TGCGCCAGCAGCATGACAGGGTCGTCGGACGAGCAGTACTTC
CDR3aa: CASSMTGSSDEQYF

abundance: NA
d_gene: TRBD2
j_gene: TRBJ2-5
v_gene: TRBV2
CDR3nt: TGTGCCAGCAGCCTAGCGGGAGGCCTCAAAGAGACCCAGTACTTC
CDR3aa: CASSLAGGLKETQYF

abundance: NA
d_gene: TRBD1
j_gene: TRBJ2-2
v_gene: TRBV19
CDR3nt: TGTGCCAGTAGCCGGGACAGGGATCACACCGGGGAGCTGTTTTTT
CDR3aa: CASSRDRDHTGELFF

abundance: NA
d_gene: NA
j_gene: TRBJ2-1
v_gene: TRBV28
CDR3nt: TGTGCCAGCAGCTCCCCTAGCTACAATGAGCAGTTCTTC
CDR3aa: CASSSPSYNEQFF

abundance: NA
d_gene: NA
j_gene: TRBJ2-7
v_gene: TRBV7-9
CDR3nt: TGTGCCAGCAGCTCCTCTACTGGGAGTCCTTACGAGCAGTACTTC
CDR3aa: CASSSSTGSPYEQYF

abundance: NA
d_gene: NA
j_gene: TRBJ1-1
v_gene: TRBV7-2
CDR3nt: TGTGCCAGCAGCCCCCGGCAGGGTGGCACTGAAGCTTTCTTT
CDR3aa: CASSPRQGGTEAFF

abundance: few
d_gene: NA
j_gene: TRBJ1-6
v_gene: TRBV27
CDR3nt: TGTGCCAGCAGTTTATCAGGATCAGGGAACTATAATTCACCCCTCCACTTT
CDR3aa: CASSLSGSGNYNSPLHF

abundance: NA
d_gene: TRBD1
j_gene: TRBJ2-7
v_gene: TRBV5-1
CDR3nt: TGCGCCAGCAGCTTTTCGGGGACAGGGGGCGCCGAGCAGTACTTC
CDR3aa: CASSFSGTGGAEQYF

abundance: NA
d_gene: NA
j_gene: TRBJ2-7
v_gene: TRBV2
CDR3nt: TGTGCCAGTCAGACCGCCACTTTAAGGAGCTCCTACGAGCAGTACTTC
CDR3aa: CASQTATLRSSYEQYF

abundance: NA
d_gene: NA
j_gene: TRBJ1-5
v_gene: TRBV30
CDR3nt: TGTGCCTGGCAAAAGGGGCAGTTCAATCAGCCCCAGCATTTT
CDR3aa: CAWQKGQFNQPQHF

abundance: NA
d_gene: TRBD2
j_gene: TRBJ2-1
v_gene: TRBV10-3
CDR3nt: TGTGCCATCAGTGTAGGTAGCGGGGCGTACAATGAGCAGTTCTTC
CDR3aa: CAISVGSGAYNEQFF

abundance: NA
d_gene: TRBD1
j_gene: TRBJ1-2
v_gene: TRBV3-1/TRBV3-2
CDR3nt: TGTGCCAGCAGCCAACACTCAGGGGGGCGCGACTATGGCTACACCTTC
CDR3aa: CASSQHSGGRDYGYTF

abundance: NA
d_gene: NA
j_gene: TRBJ1-3
v_gene: TRBV27
CDR3nt: TGTGCCAGCAGAGAGGCCCTCTCTGGAAACACCATATATTTT
CDR3aa: CASREALSGNTIYF

abundance: NA
d_gene: TRBD1
j_gene: TRBJ1-4
v_gene: TRBV28
CDR3nt: TGTGCCAGCAGATCGACAGGGGAGGAAAAACTGTTTTTT
CDR3aa: CASRSTGEEKLFF

abundance: NA
d_gene: NA
j_gene: TRBJ2-5
v_gene: TRBV27
CDR3nt: TGTGCCAGCAGTCCCGGACACGCTCGGGAGACCCAGTACTTC
CDR3aa: CASSPGHARETQYF